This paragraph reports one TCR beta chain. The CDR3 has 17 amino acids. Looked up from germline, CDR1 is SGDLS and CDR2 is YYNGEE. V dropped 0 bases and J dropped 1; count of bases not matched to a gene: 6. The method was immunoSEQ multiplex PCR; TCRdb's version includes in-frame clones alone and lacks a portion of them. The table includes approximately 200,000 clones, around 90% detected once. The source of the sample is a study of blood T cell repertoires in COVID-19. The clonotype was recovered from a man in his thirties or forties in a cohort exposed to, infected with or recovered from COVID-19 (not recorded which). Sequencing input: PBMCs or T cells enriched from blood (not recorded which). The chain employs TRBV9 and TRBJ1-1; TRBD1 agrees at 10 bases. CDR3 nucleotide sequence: TGTGCCAGCAGCGTAGAGGGGACAGGGGCCCGGAACACTGAAGCTTTCTTT. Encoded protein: CASSVEGTGARNTEAFF. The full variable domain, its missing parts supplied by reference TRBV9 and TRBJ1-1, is DSGVTQTPKHLITATGQRVTLRCSPRSGDLSVYWYQQSLDQGLQFLIQYYNGEERAKGNILERFSAQQFPDLHSELNLSSLELGDSALYFCASSVEGTGARNTEAFFGQGTRLTVV.